This is a list of T cell receptor beta chains from one sample in a study of CD8+CD57+ T cells in acquired aplastic anemia. TCRdb called the reads again in MiXCR, with one record for every CDR3 protein. This sample has 100,000 to 150,000 distinct CDR3 sequences, with about half found just once. Sequencing input: sorted CD4+, CD8+, or CD8+CD57+ T cells (not recorded which) from PBMCs. These receptors all stem from a human donor in good health, serving as a control. Both conserved end residues are part of each CDR3. The D gene is left open where the match is weak. Part of the rows lack a size; the others show once, few, many or a class for expanded clones.

J | length | D | size | V | CDR3 | DNA
TRBJ2-1 | 15 | TRBD2 | . | TRBV11-2 | CASSQGLAGGNEQFF | TGTGCCAGCAGCCAGGGACTAGCGGGGGGGAATGAGCAGTTCTTC
TRBJ2-1 | 20 | . | . | TRBV15 | CATSRDEIGIGGIWYNEQFF | TGTGCCACCAGCAGAGATGAGATCGGCATAGGGGGAATTTGGTACAATGAGCAGTTCTTC
TRBJ1-2 | 13 | TRBD1 | . | TRBV29-1 | CSVGDRVGYGYTF | TGCAGCGTCGGGGACAGGGTGGGCTATGGCTACACCTTC
TRBJ1-1 | 12 | . | once | TRBV10-2 | CASSPTNTEAFF | TGCGCCAGCAGTCCCACAAACACTGAAGCTTTCTTT
TRBJ1-2 | 15 | . | many | TRBV7-3 | CASSGQQASLDGYTF | TGTGCCAGCAGCGGCCAACAGGCCTCCCTAGATGGCTACACCTTC
TRBJ1-1 | 14 | . | many | TRBV5-5 | CASSLASIDTEAFF | TGTGCCAGCAGCTTGGCTTCTATCGACACTGAAGCTTTCTTT
TRBJ1-4 | 13 | . | . | TRBV10-1 | CARSEWGGEKLFF | TGCGCCAGAAGTGAGTGGGGTGGGGAAAAACTGTTTTTT
TRBJ1-2 | 14 | . | . | TRBV10-3 | CAISGTLGSDGYTF | TGTGCCATCAGTGGCACCTTAGGGTCGGATGGCTACACCTTC
TRBJ2-5 | 14 | TRBD2 | . | TRBV5-1 | CASSPRISGGTQYF | TGCGCCAGCAGCCCTAGGATTAGCGGGGGGACCCAGTACTTC
TRBJ2-1 | 14 | . | . | TRBV24-1 | CATSVGTTINEQFF | TGTGCCACCAGTGTCGGGACAACTATAAATGAGCAGTTCTTC
TRBJ2-7 | 16 | . | . | TRBV10-3 | CASSYTRTESPYEQYF | TGTGCCAGCAGTTACACTCGTACGGAGAGCCCCTACGAGCAGTACTTC
TRBJ2-7 | 13 | TRBD1 | . | TRBV20-1 | CSASRQGAYEQYF | TGCAGTGCTAGCAGACAGGGGGCCTACGAGCAGTACTTC
TRBJ1-4 | 13 | . | many | TRBV20-1 | CSASRISNEKLFF | TGCAGTGCTAGCAGAATAAGTAATGAAAAACTGTTTTTT
TRBJ1-1 | 12 | . | . | TRBV29-1 | CSVGSANTEAFF | TGCAGCGTTGGTTCAGCGAACACTGAAGCTTTCTTT
TRBJ1-1 | 13 | TRBD1 | many | TRBV29-1 | CSVASQGGWRAFF | TGCAGCGTCGCTTCGCAGGGGGGTTGGAGAGCTTTCTTT
TRBJ1-5 | 13 | . | . | TRBV2 | CASRGTSEQPQHF | TGTGCCAGCCGCGGTACATCGGAACAGCCCCAGCATTTT
TRBJ1-5 | 16 | . | many | TRBV12-5 | CASGLWSVGRHQPQHF | TGTGCTAGTGGTCTCTGGTCGGTGGGGCGTCATCAGCCCCAGCATTTT
TRBJ2-7 | 16 | TRBD2 | many | TRBV13 | CASSILAGGPSYEQYF | TGTGCCAGCAGCATCTTAGCGGGGGGTCCCTCCTACGAGCAGTACTTC
TRBJ1-1 | 13 | . | many | TRBV6-1 | CASRKEGNTEAFF | TGTGCCAGCAGGAAGGAGGGGAACACTGAAGCTTTCTTT
TRBJ2-3 | 15 | . | . | TRBV24-1 | CATSDIYPGTDTQYF | TGTGCCACCAGTGATATCTACCCCGGGACAGATACGCAGTATTTT
TRBJ2-7 | 19 | TRBD2 | many | TRBV5-8 | CASSLIRITSGGVTYEQYF | TGTGCCAGCAGCTTAATACGAATCACTAGCGGGGGTGTGACCTACGAGCAGTACTTC
TRBJ1-2 | 13 | . | . | TRBV12-3/TRBV12-4 | CASSPVMVGGYTF | TGTGCCAGCAGTCCCGTCATGGTTGGGGGCTACACCTTC
TRBJ1-2 | 14 | . | many | TRBV30 | CAWSLDRANYGYTF | TGTGCCTGGAGTCTGGACAGAGCTAACTATGGCTACACCTTC
TRBJ1-5 | 13 | . | . | TRBV15 | CATSIQGNQPQHF | TGTGCCACCAGCATTCAGGGAAATCAGCCCCAGCATTTT
TRBJ1-1 | 14 | TRBD1 | . | TRBV10-3 | CASSLEGAGTEAFF | TGTGCCAGCAGCTTAGAGGGGGCAGGCACTGAAGCTTTCTTT
TRBJ1-2 | 12 | . | many | TRBV2 | CASNPSDYGYTF | TGTGCCAGCAACCCCTCTGACTATGGCTACACCTTC
TRBJ1-2 | 12 | TRBD1 | many | TRBV6-5 | CASSSGGYGYTF | TGTGCCAGCAGTTCAGGGGGCTATGGCTACACCTTC
TRBJ1-5 | 15 | . | . | TRBV11-3 | CASSLRPLSNQPQHF | TGTGCCAGCAGCTTGCGACCTTTGAGCAATCAGCCCCAGCATTTT
TRBJ2-7 | 15 | TRBD2 | . | TRBV7-3 | CASSTGTSTSYEQYF | TGTGCCAGCAGCACGGGGACTAGCACATCCTACGAGCAGTACTTC
TRBJ2-3 | 17 | TRBD2 | . | TRBV4-2 | CASSQTASGGGTDTQYF | TGTGCCAGCAGCCAAACCGCTAGCGGGGGGGGCACAGATACGCAGTATTTT
TRBJ2-1 | 11 | TRBD1 | . | TRBV7-9 | CASWQGDEQFF | TGTGCCAGCTGGCAGGGGGATGAGCAGTTCTTC
TRBJ1-2 | 15 | . | . | TRBV7-2 | CASSPARVPNYGYTF | TGTGCCAGCAGTCCGGCCCGGGTCCCTAACTATGGCTACACCTTC
TRBJ1-3 | 16 | TRBD1 | . | TRBV18 | CASSPLDRGSGDTIYF | TGTGCCAGCTCACCATTGGACAGGGGCTCTGGAGACACCATATATTTT
TRBJ1-6 | 19 | . | . | TRBV7-5 | CISVPAPCRASSYNSPLHF | .
TRBJ2-7 | 15 | TRBD1 | . | TRBV19 | CASSSPRDSTYEQYF | TGTGCCAGTAGTTCGCCCCGGGACAGCACCTACGAGCAGTACTTC
TRBJ1-2 | 16 | . | many | TRBV18 | CASSPQQGEGIDGYTF | TGTGCCAGCTCACCACAGCAGGGTGAGGGGATAGACGGCTACACCTTC
TRBJ1-2 | 14 | . | . | TRBV6-5 | CASSYGGVGYGYTF | TGTGCCAGCAGTTACGGGGGGGTCGGCTATGGCTACACCTTC
TRBJ2-7 | 12 | . | . | TRBV10-3 | CATVGDGYEQYF | TGCGCCACTGTGGGGGACGGCTACGAGCAGTACTTC
TRBJ2-2 | 14 | TRBD1 | . | TRBV10-1 | CASSRRQGKEGLFF | TGCGCCAGCAGCCGACGACAGGGGAAGGAGGGACTGTTTTTT
TRBJ2-1 | 14 | TRBD2 | . | TRBV10-3 | CAITRTSVSGEQFF | TGTGCCATCACTCGGACTAGCGTTTCGGGTGAGCAGTTCTTC
TRBJ1-2 | 14 | . | many | TRBV11-3 | CASSPSRGVKGYTF | TGTGCCAGCAGCCCCTCCCGGGGAGTGAAGGGCTACACCTTC
TRBJ2-2 | 12 | . | . | TRBV5-4 | CASTENTGELFF | TGTGCCAGCACCGAAAACACCGGGGAGCTGTTTTTT
TRBJ1-5 | 19 | TRBD1 | . | TRBV20-1 | CSASSGGQGAVGSNQPQHF | TGCAGTGCTAGCTCGGGAGGACAGGGGGCCGTTGGGAGCAATCAGCCCCAGCATTTT
TRBJ1-6 | 15 | . | many | TRBV6-5 | CASSYGAGSNSPLHF | TGTGCCAGCAGTTACGGGGCAGGAAGTAATTCACCCCTCCACTTT
TRBJ2-7 | 14 | TRBD1 | . | TRBV7-3 | CASSLRTGNYEQYF | TGTGCCAGCAGCCTGCGGACAGGGAACTACGAGCAGTACTTC
TRBJ1-3 | 15 | . | . | TRBV29-1 | CSVASGESSGNTIYF | TGCAGCGTTGCCTCGGGGGAGAGCTCTGGAAACACCATATATTTT
TRBJ1-1 | 14 | . | . | TRBV2 | CASSEWVVNTEAFF | TGTGCCAGCAGTGAATGGGTTGTGAACACTGAAGCTTTCTTT
TRBJ2-7 | 13 | . | few | TRBV2 | CASSEAPGNEQYF | TGTGCCAGCAGTGAGGCCCCGGGGAACGAGCAGTACTTC
TRBJ1-1 | 13 | . | many | TRBV11-2 | CASSPNSHFEAFF | TGTGCCAGCAGCCCAAACTCCCATTTTGAAGCTTTCTTT
TRBJ2-7 | 14 | . | many | TRBV6-1 | CASRSHRSTYEQYF | TGTGCCAGCAGGTCACACCGTAGTACCTACGAGCAGTACTTC
TRBJ1-3 | 14 | TRBD1 | . | TRBV2 | CASRDRVAGNTIYF | TGTGCCAGCCGAGACAGGGTTGCCGGAAACACCATATATTTT
TRBJ2-7 | 15 | TRBD2 | . | TRBV20-1 | CSARDTSGSGHEQYF | TGCAGTGCTAGAGACACTAGCGGGAGTGGCCACGAACAGTACTTC
TRBJ1-3 | 16 | . | many | TRBV7-6 | CASSPLGAGVRNTIYF | TGTGCCAGCAGCCCATTGGGGGCAGGGGTGCGAAACACCATATATTTT
TRBJ2-3 | 12 | TRBD2 | . | TRBV7-6 | CASSFPGGTQYF | TGTGCCAGCAGCTTCCCGGGGGGGACGCAGTATTTT
TRBJ1-2 | 14 | TRBD1 | once | TRBV19 | CASSGDRTSYGYTF | TGTGCCAGTAGCGGGGACAGGACTTCCTATGGCTACACCTTC
TRBJ1-1 | 16 | . | many | TRBV7-2 | CASRDVGGFDWTEAFF | TGTGCCAGCAGGGACGTAGGGGGATTCGATTGGACTGAAGCTTTCTTT
TRBJ2-7 | 14 | TRBD1 | . | TRBV29-1 | CSVPRWDRGTEQYF | TGCAGCGTCCCCAGGTGGGACAGGGGAACCGAGCAGTACTTC
TRBJ2-2 | 13 | . | . | TRBV7-2 | CASSLVSSGELFF | TGTGCCAGCAGCTTAGTTTCCTCCGGGGAGCTGTTTTTT
TRBJ2-1 | 15 | . | . | TRBV15 | CATSAGRALGNEQFF | TGTGCCACCAGTGCGGGCAGGGCCTTGGGCAATGAGCAGTTCTTC